Presented here are 18 T cell receptor beta chains from one specimen sequenced in a study of read filtering for tumor transcriptome and immune sequencing. This library used roughly 400 ng RNA and molecular barcoded adaptors spanning alpha/delta and beta/gamma chains. Each CDR3 protein is one row after TCRdb ran MiXCR on the reads. The sample carries 35,000 to 40,000 distinct CDR3 sequences, approximately 13% recorded once. Sequenced material: a population of CD138-negative cells sorted from bone marrow. These receptors came from a donor aged 40 or over with multiple myeloma.

This clonotype was found many times. The genes are TRBV20-1 and TRBJ1-5, with D unresolved. This CDR3 comprises 13 residues. The V end was cut by 1 base, the J end by 0 bases, with 4 bases between. CDR1 is DFQATT, CDR2 SNEGSKA, per germline (reference sequence). The CDR3 DNA reads as TGCAGTGCTAGAGCGGATAGCAATCAGCCCCAGCATTTT. Translation gives CSARADSNQPQHF.

Concerning this clonotype itself: With a much larger clone just one base away, this may be a read error. As the CDR3 is not closed by the conserved phenylalanine or tryptophan, this likely results from a read error. V and J are TRBV28 and TRBJ2-1, with 7 bases matching TRBD1. The CDR3 length is 15 residues. Losses at the gene ends were 5 bases for V and 2 bases for J; bases not matched to a gene: 6. CDR1 and CDR2 (germline): MDHEN, SYDVKM. DNA for the CDR3: TGTGCCAGCAGTAAAAGGGGGCTCACCTACAATGAGCAGTTCCTC. Translated: CASSKRGLTYNEQFL.

The rearrangement links TRBV11-2 to TRBJ2-5; D unresolved. This CDR3 spans 12 amino acids. V lost 5 bases to trimming and J lost 7 bases, with 11 bases between them. Germline CDR1 is SGHAT and CDR2 is FQNNGV. CDR3 nucleotide sequence: TGTGCCAGCAGCCCGACCCCAGGGACCCAGTACTTC. Translation: CASSPTPGTQYF.

In this sample, this clonotype turned up many times. V and J are TRBV18 and TRBJ2-7; 8 nucleotides align to TRBD2. J lost 0 bases, V lost 3 bases, and 7 bases had no gene match. This CDR3 region has 16 residues. From germline, CDR1 is KGHSH and CDR2 LQKENI. In DNA form, the CDR3 reads TGTGCCAGCTCACCCTCCCTAGCGGGTTTCTCCTACGAGCAGTACTTC. This codes for CASSPSLAGFSYEQYF.

This clonotype appeared many times. The rearrangement links TRBV7-8 to TRBJ2-1, with 8 bases identical to TRBD1. The ends lost 1 base at V and 6 bases at J; junction bases unmatched: 5. The CDR3 extends over 15 amino acids. Germline V lookup: CDR1 SGHVS, CDR2 FQNEAQ. As DNA, the CDR3 is TGTGCCAGCAGCTTAGAGCAGGGGGCTCGCAATGAGCAGTTCTTC. This translates into CASSLEQGARNEQFF. Using reference TRBV7-8 and TRBJ2-1 for the parts outside the CDR3, the full variable domain is GAGVSQSPRYKVAKRGQDVALRCDPISGHVSLFWYQQALGQGPEFLTYFQNEAQLDKSGLPSDRFFAERPEGSVSTLKIQRTQQEDSAVYLCASSLEQGARNEQFFGPGTRLTVL.

In its sample, this clonotype was seen a few times. CDR3 region: CASSSGGQAYNEQFF. In DNA form, the CDR3 reads TGTGCCAGCAGCTCCGGGGGTCAGGCCTACAATGAGCAGTTCTTC. The chain couples TRBV7-3 to TRBJ2-1; the D gene is possibly TRBD2 (6 bases). The V gene's germline CDR1 is SGHTA and CDR2 FQGTGA. The CDR3 extends over 15 amino acids. Trimming cost V 4 bases and J 2 bases, with 12 bases left between them.

This clonotype was detected a few times. Possible read error: a much larger clone is one base away. J is TRBJ1-6 and V is TRBV4-2; D unclear. The CDR3 spans 16 residues. Germline CDR1 is LGHNA and CDR2 is YNFKEQ. Here the CDR3 DNA reads TGTGCCAGCAGCCAAGATCGTGGGCTTACTAATCCACCCCTCCACTTT. Its translation is CASSQDRGLTNPPLHF.

By share, this clonotype ranks as medium-sized (0.01 to 0.1%). CDR3 protein: CASSQYLAGVVEQFF. CDR3 bases: TGTGCCAGCAGCCAATATCTAGCGGGAGTGGTAGAGCAGTTCTTC. This chain joins TRBV3-1 and TRBJ2-1, with 10 positions matching TRBD2. Germline V gene lookup returns CDR1 LGHDT and CDR2 YNNKEL (reference sequence). This CDR3 comprises 15 residues. With V trimmed by 2 bases and J by 10 bases, 8 bases remained unmatched.

The chain carries TRBV3-1 and TRBJ2-5; TRBD1 is a possible D gene (6 bases). The CDR3 runs 16 residues. Germline V lookup: CDR1 LGHDT, CDR2 YNNKEL (reference sequence). The V gene lost 2 bases and the J gene lost 4 bases, with 17 bases spanning the gap. The CDR3 is CASSQSWDKAGETQYF. CDR3 in DNA: TGTGCCAGCAGCCAATCTTGGGACAAGGCGGGAGAGACCCAGTACTTC.

On this clonotype itself: This likely reflects a read error, since a far larger clone is one base away. The chain carries TRBV12-3 or TRBV12-4 and TRBJ2-1; possibly TRBD2 for D (5 bases). This CDR3 comprises 15 residues. Trimming pared 6 bases from V and 9 bases from J, leaving 21 bases between. CDR3 in DNA: TGTGCCAGCAGCAAAAAGAGGGAGAGCCTGGGTGAGCAGTTCTTC. This translates into CASSKKRESLGEQFF.

This clonotype was seen more than once but under ten times. CDR3 DNA: TGCAGTGCCTCGGCGACTAGCCTCGAGAGGCAGTACTTC. This codes for CSASATSLERQYF. This chain connects TRBV20-1 to TRBJ2-7; 7 bases line up with TRBD2. The CDR3 is 13 amino acids. Germline CDR1 reads DFQATT; CDR2 reads SNEGSKA (reference sequence). V trimming: 6 bases; J trimming: 9 bases; junction bases outside the gene matches: 14.

Remarks on this clonotype: This may be a read error, as it is one base from a much larger clone. This sequence joins TRBV6-5 and TRBJ2-2; TRBD1 agrees at 9 bases. From germline, CDR1 is MNHEY and CDR2 SVGAGI. After removal of 8 bases from V and 4 bases from J, the junction contained 17 bases not matched to a gene. The CDR3 runs 18 residues. The CDR3 loop is CASRRDREPSEATGELFF. As DNA, the CDR3 is TGTGCCAGCCGCCGGGACAGGGAGCCGTCGGAAGCCACCGGGGAGCTGTTTTTT.

This clonotype was counted a few times. V gene TRBV20-1 combines with J gene TRBJ2-4; D might be TRBD2 (5 bases). This CDR3 is built from 14 residues. CDR1 and CDR2 from the germline V gene are DFQATT and SNEGSKA (reference sequence). The CDR3 here is CRGFCGRAKNIQYF. The CDR3 DNA is TGCAGGGGGTTTTGCGGGCGTGCCAAAAACATTCAGTACTTC.

This clonotype was counted many times. This may be a read error, as it is one base from a much larger clone. The conserved phenylalanine or tryptophan normally closing the CDR3 is absent here, so this likely arose from a read error. The chain recombines TRBV20-1 with TRBJ2-1, with TRBD2 matching over 8 bases. With 1 base clipped from V and 3 bases from J, the junction kept 8 bases outside the gene matches. The CDR3 has 16 residues. Germline CDR1 is DFQATT and CDR2 is SNEGSKA (reference sequence). CDR3 nucleotides: TGCAGTGCTAGAGGCTTGACTAGCGACTACTACAATGAGCAGTTCCTC. Translation: CSARGLTSDYYNEQFL.

This clonotype occurred many times. The chain employs TRBV11-2 and TRBJ1-6, with no clear D. Trimming took 8 bases from V and 4 from J, leaving 12 bases between them. CDR3 length: 14 amino acids. Germline V CDR1 and CDR2: SGHAT, FQNNGV. CDR3 residues: CASLAGEYNSPLHF. The CDR3 DNA follows: TGTGCCAGCCTGGCCGGAGAGTATAATTCACCCCTCCACTTT.

This clonotype is termed medium-sized. This chain joins TRBV27 and TRBJ2-7; D is unresolved. Germline V lookup: CDR1 MNHEY, CDR2 SMNVEV (reference sequence). V dropped 0 bases and J dropped 1 base, with 4 bases sitting between them. The CDR3 runs to 13 residues. Here the CDR3 reads CASSLSPSYEQYF. The CDR3 coding sequence is TGTGCCAGCAGTTTATCGCCTTCCTACGAGCAGTACTTC.

This clonotype was observed a handful of times. The junction does not match germline at one end; this may be a read error. V usage is TRBV10-2 and J usage is TRBJ1-2, with D possibly matching TRBD1 (5 bases). Germline-derived CDR1 and CDR2 are WSHSY and SAAADI. The CDR3 runs to 16 residues. CDR3 residues: CSSSGPCGATNHGYTF. DNA of the CDR3: TGCTCCAGCAGTGGCCCCTGCGGGGCGACTAACCATGGCTACACCTTC.

This clonotype was seen many times. The CDR3 region has the DNA TGTGCCAGCAGTCTCCTTAATGAAAAACTGTTTTTT. Amino acid sequence: CASSLLNEKLFF. V gene TRBV6-6 combines with J gene TRBJ1-4, with D hard to call. Trimming cost V 5 bases and J 4 bases, with 5 bases left between them. The germline gives CDR1 MNHNY, CDR2 SVGAGI (reference sequence). There are 12 residues in the CDR3.